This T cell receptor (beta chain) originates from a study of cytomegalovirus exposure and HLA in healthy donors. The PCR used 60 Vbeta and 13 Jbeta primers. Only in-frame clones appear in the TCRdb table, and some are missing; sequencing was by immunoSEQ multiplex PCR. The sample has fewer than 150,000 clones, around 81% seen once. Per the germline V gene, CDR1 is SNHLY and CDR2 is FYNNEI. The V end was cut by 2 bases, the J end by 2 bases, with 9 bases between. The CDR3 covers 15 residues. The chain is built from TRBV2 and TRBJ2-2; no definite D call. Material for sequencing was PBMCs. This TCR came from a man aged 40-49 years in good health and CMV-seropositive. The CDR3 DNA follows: TGTGCCAGCAGTGAAAACGAACTCAACACCGGGGAGCTGTTTTTT. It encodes CASSENELNTGELFF.